This TCR beta chain was recovered during a study of blood T cell repertoires in COVID-19. Turning to the study itself: Spain, Italy and the United States supplied samples that represented acute and convalescent COVID-19.

Assignments of participants to cohorts depended upon their own reported clinical history. Germline V lookup: CDR1 LGHNA, CDR2 YSLEER. V lost 5 bases to trimming and J lost 2 bases; unmatched junction nucleotides: 3. The CDR3 is made up of 14 amino acids. The protocol was immunoSEQ multiplex PCR, while the TCRdb copy is restricted to in-frame clones and leaves out a portion. The profile covers fewer than 200,000 clones, with roughly 80% appearing a single time and 12% taken by the ten largest. The chain has TRBV4-3 and TRBJ1-2; 9 bases fit TRBD1. Sequencing was performed on PBMCs or T cells enriched from blood (not recorded which). This TCR was recovered from a man aged 50 to 59 who had recovered from COVID-19. CDR3 loop: CASSSGQGNYGYTF. CDR3 bases: TGCGCCAGCAGCTCCGGACAGGGGAACTATGGCTACACCTTC.